One and the same sample provided the 8 T cell receptor beta chains below, sequenced in a study of radiotherapy plus CTLA-4 blockade in lung cancer. Clones were read by immunoSEQ multiplex PCR, and TCRdb kept only the in-frame ones, dropping some. The sample lists roughly 90,000 clones; around 72% were seen once. Material: peripheral blood, obtained from a patient treated with radiotherapy plus ipilimumab. The receptor set was obtained from a human donor with non-small cell lung cancer that progressed on radiotherapy plus ipilimumab.

This clone occurred once. Relative to the germline gene, one junction end is altered; a read error may explain this. CDR3 sequence: CASSQLAQETQYF. Here the CDR3 DNA reads TGTGCTAGCAGCCAACTCGCGCAAGAGACCCAGTACTTC. The rearrangement joins TRBV7-7 to TRBJ2-5, with D unclear. Germline V CDR1 and CDR2: SSHAT, FNYEAQ (reference sequence). The CDR3 loop spans 13 amino acids.

This chain uses TRBV5-4 with TRBJ2-5, with 9 bases that match TRBD2. Looked up from germline, CDR1 is SGHNT and CDR2 is YYREEE (reference sequence). CDR3 size: 16 residues. The V segment lost 4 bases and the J segment 1 base; nucleotides outside the gene matches: 8. The CDR3 bases are TGTGCCAGCAGCGCGGGGGGGGTGAGATTCCAAGAGACCCAGTACTTC. The encoded protein is CASSAGGVRFQETQYF.

This clone appeared a few times. A much more abundant neighbour one base away suggests this may be a read error. The J gene is TRBJ2-7, the V gene TRBV7-2, with a weak D call TRBD1 (5 bases). CDR1 is SGHTA and CDR2 is FQGNSA in the germline V gene. The CDR3 length is 12 residues. Trimming pared 2 bases from V and 3 bases from J, leaving 5 bases between. CDR3 sequence reads: CASSLQGYEQYF. CDR3 in DNA: TGTGCCAGCAGCTTACAGGGCTACGAGCAGTACTTC.

The chain links TRBV11-1 to TRBJ2-5; D might be TRBD1 or TRBD2, each matching 5 bases. There are 17 residues in the CDR3. The germline CDR1 and CDR2 sequences are SGHAT and FQDESV (reference sequence). V was trimmed by 5 bases and J by 3 bases, leaving 22 bases between them. The CDR3 coding sequence is TGTGCCAGCAGCGAAGGGCAGGGATGGCTCGGGAAAGAGACCCAGTACTTC. This translates into CASSEGQGWLGKETQYF. Using reference TRBV11-1 and TRBJ2-5 for the parts outside the CDR3, the full variable domain is EAEVAQSPRYKITEKSQAVAFWCDPISGHATLYWYRQILGQGPELLVQFQDESVVDDSQLPKDRFSAERLKGVDSTLKIQPAELGDSAMYLCASSEGQGWLGKETQYFGPGTRLLVL.

As DNA, the CDR3 is TGTGCCAGCAGTGCACGACAGGCCAATGAAAAACTGTTTTTT. Amino acids: CASSARQANEKLFF. The rearrangement links TRBV6-1 to TRBJ1-4, with D possibly being TRBD1 (6 bases). Trimming took off 4 bases at V and 5 bases at J, with 11 bases between the two ends. Germline CDR1 MNHNS, CDR2 SASEGT. This CDR3 has 14 residues.

The J gene is TRBJ2-7, the V gene TRBV14, with TRBD1 as a possible D gene (5 bases). The CDR3 is 14 amino acids. Trimming removed 1 base from V and 3 bases from J, with 10 bases in between. Germline CDR1 reads SGHDN; CDR2 reads FVKESK. Here the CDR3 DNA reads TGTGCCAGCAGCCAAGCCCCCAGGGACTACGAGCAGTACTTC. This gives the protein CASSQAPRDYEQYF.

The rearrangement links TRBV7-9 to TRBJ2-1; 8 bases align to TRBD1. Germline lookup yields CDR1 SEHNR and CDR2 FQNEAQ (reference sequence). The CDR3 consists of 13 residues. The trim removed 5 bases at V and 14 bases at J, leaving 11 bases unmatched. The CDR3 DNA sequence: TGTGCCAGCAGCGGTGAACAGGGGGGTAGGGAGTTCTTC. It codes for CASSGEQGGREFF.

The V and J genes are TRBV28 and TRBJ2-1; a possible D gene is TRBD2 (6 bases). Germline V lookup: CDR1 MDHEN, CDR2 SYDVKM. V was trimmed by 5 bases and J by 12 bases, leaving 14 bases between them. The CDR3 is 12 residues long. CDR3 nucleotide sequence: TGTGCCAGCAGTCCGCTGGGGACTCTGCAGTTCTTC. Protein sequence: CASSPLGTLQFF.